This T cell receptor beta chain was recovered during a study of cytomegalovirus exposure and HLA in healthy donors. General study points: Cytomegalovirus association was listed for 170 or so TCR beta chains. Some V segments (TRBV6-2 and TRBV6-3 among them) were excluded as indistinguishable. Most TCRs appeared rarely, but some public TCRs recurred in many donors.

Per the germline V gene, CDR1 is SGHRS and CDR2 is YFSETQ. Trimming stripped 0 bases from V and 0 bases from J, with 10 bases between. The CDR3 spans 16 residues. Points on this clone: Its cognate antigen is unknown. The identical CDR3 is also encoded by other nucleotide sequences in the sample.

60 Vbeta and 13 Jbeta primers were used in PCR. Methods used by the authors: It was a later analysis that counted roughly 80 million unique TCR beta chains, of which 9 million to 13 million were shared. Libraries were prepared by immunoSEQ multiplex PCR; TCRdb keeps only in-frame clonotypes and omits some of them. The V and J calls and clone size are taken from that table; D and trimming were inferred from the DNA. Of some 150,000 clones in the sample, more than 75% were seen once. The rearrangement links TRBV5-1 to TRBJ1-3; D unresolved. The sequencing input was PBMCs. The receptor was derived from a man aged 45-60 years in good health and CMV-seronegative. This chain's CDR3 is CASSLAPGSSGNTIYF. The CDR3 DNA follows: TGCGCCAGCAGCTTGGCCCCAGGTAGCTCTGGAAACACCATATATTTT.